These 20 T cell receptor beta chains were all obtained from the same sample, sequenced in a study of blood T cell repertoires in COVID-19. Only in-frame clones appear in the TCRdb table, and some are missing; sequencing was by immunoSEQ multiplex PCR. This sample has tens of thousands of clones; more than 80% occur once, and the top ten carry approximately 15%. Sequencing input: peripheral blood. These receptors all stem from a man at least 80 years old with acute or convalescent COVID-19.

This rearrangement joins TRBV30 to TRBJ2-5, with 9 bases lining up with TRBD1. This CDR3 contains 13 residues. Germline loops: CDR1 GTSNPN, CDR2 SVGIG (reference sequence). V was pared by 5 bases and J by 3 bases, with 4 bases of the junction left unmatched. Here the CDR3 DNA reads TGTGCCTGGGGGAGGGACAGGGAAGAGACCCAGTACTTC. Translating gives CAWGRDREETQYF.

The chain uses TRBV19 and TRBJ1-6, with D unresolved. CDR3 length: 14 residues. The V gene lost 7 bases and the J gene lost 5 bases, with 12 bases spanning the gap. Germline V CDR1 and CDR2: LNHDA, SQIVND (reference sequence). CDR3 sequence: CASKAFLNNSPLHF. The CDR3 DNA is TGTGCCAGTAAAGCGTTTCTGAATAATTCACCCCTCCACTTT.

This rearrangement joins TRBV24-1 to TRBJ1-3, with 8 bases lining up with TRBD1. Germline V CDR1 and CDR2: KGHDR, SFDVKD. This CDR3 spans 16 amino acids. Trimming cost V 3 bases and J 2 bases; bases outside gene matches: 5. The CDR3 here is CATSDAGTGPGNTIYF. The CDR3 DNA follows: TGTGCCACCAGTGATGCCGGGACAGGCCCTGGAAACACCATATATTTT.

The chain has TRBV28 and TRBJ2-5; TRBD2 matches 16 bases. Germline V gives CDR1 MDHEN, CDR2 SYDVKM. CDR3 length: 15 amino acids. The ends lost 5 bases at V and 7 bases at J; junction bases unmatched: 4. CDR3 coding DNA: TGTGCCAGCAGTCCGGGACTAGCGGGGGGGGTGACCCAGTACTTC. The encoded protein is CASSPGLAGGVTQYF.

This clone was seen a few times. V gene TRBV11-3 combines with J gene TRBJ1-2; 8 nucleotides match TRBD1. The CDR3 length is 15 residues. V shed 5 bases, J shed 4 bases, and the junction held 9 bases outside the gene matches. Per the germline V gene, CDR1 is SGHNT and CDR2 is YENEEA. CDR3 region: CASSPRTGKAYGYTF. In nucleotides, the CDR3 is TGTGCCAGCAGCCCCCGGACAGGGAAGGCCTATGGCTACACCTTC.

V is TRBV6-1 and J is TRBJ1-6; TRBD1 is a possible D gene (5 bases). This CDR3 has 16 amino acids. Trimming cost V 1 base and J 7 bases, with 14 bases left between them. Germline lookup yields CDR1 MNHNS and CDR2 SASEGT. CDR3 protein: CASSEVQRGDNSPLHF. CDR3 coding DNA: TGTGCCAGCAGTGAAGTTCAAAGGGGCGACAATTCACCCCTCCACTTT.

V is TRBV13 and J is TRBJ1-5, with D uncertain. CDR1 PRHDT and CDR2 FYEKMQ come from the germline V gene (reference sequence). The CDR3 runs 15 residues. V was pared by 5 bases and J by 3 bases, with 14 bases between. CDR3 amino acids: CASSPGGPFNQPQHF. CDR3 DNA: TGTGCCAGCAGCCCCGGAGGGCCCTTCAATCAGCCCCAGCATTTT.

The rearrangement uses TRBV30 and TRBJ1-1; tentative D call: TRBD1 (5 bases). The CDR3 loop spans 13 amino acids. Germline values: CDR1 GTSNPN, CDR2 SVGIG (reference sequence). With 4 bases removed from V and 1 base from J, the gap between germline ends came to 10 bases. CDR3 loop: CAWNRTPNTEAFF. DNA for the CDR3: TGTGCCTGGAACAGGACACCGAACACTGAAGCTTTCTTT.

V gene TRBV2 combines with J gene TRBJ2-7, with D maybe TRBD2 (7 bases). Looked up from germline, CDR1 is SNHLY and CDR2 is FYNNEI. V lost 7 bases to trimming and J lost 4 bases, with 14 bases between them. The CDR3 extends over 13 amino acids. DNA for the CDR3: TGTGCCAGCACCCGGGGGGCGGGTTACGAGCAGTACTTC. Its translation is CASTRGAGYEQYF.

The chain couples TRBV19 to TRBJ2-7; possible D gene TRBD2, 6 bases. Trimming cost V 3 bases and J 2 bases, with 11 bases left between them. CDR1 is LNHDA, CDR2 SQIVND, per germline (reference sequence). The CDR3 has 14 residues. CDR3 protein: CASSIGRTTYEQYF. The CDR3 region has the DNA TGTGCCAGTAGTATTGGCCGGACTACCTACGAGCAGTACTTC.

V gene TRBV11-2 combines with J gene TRBJ2-1; no firm D call. Germline CDR1 SGHAT, CDR2 FQNNGV. Trimming cost V 0 bases and J 8 bases, with 14 bases left between them. The CDR3 is 15 amino acids. CDR3 residues: CASSLDSRRLDEQFF. The CDR3 DNA follows: TGTGCCAGCAGCTTAGACTCACGCCGCTTAGATGAGCAGTTCTTC.

The CDR3 DNA sequence: TGTGCCAGCAGCTTAGGCCGACTTTCTAGCGGGGGTTCCTACGAGCAGTACTTC. It specifies CASSLGRLSSGGSYEQYF. This chain connects TRBV7-9 to TRBJ2-7; TRBD2 matches 10 bases. Losses at the gene ends were 1 base for V and 1 base for J; bases not matched to a gene: 10. Germline V gene sequence: CDR1 SEHNR, CDR2 FQNEAQ (reference sequence). This CDR3 region has 18 residues.

The chain joins TRBV5-6 to TRBJ2-7; tentatively, D is TRBD2 (6 bases). V lost 4 bases and J lost 5, with 16 bases in between. This CDR3 has 14 residues. Germline V gene data show CDR1 as SGHDT and CDR2 as YYEEEE. In DNA form, the CDR3 reads TGTGCCAGCAGCCCAGGACACTGGGGGGACGAGCAGTACTTC. Translated, it gives CASSPGHWGDEQYF. Using reference TRBV5-6 and TRBJ2-7 for the parts outside the CDR3, the full variable domain is DAGVTQSPTHLIKTRGQQVTLRCSPKSGHDTVSWYQQALGQGPQFIFQYYEEEERQRGNFPDRFSGHQFPNYSSELNVNALLLGDSALYLCASSPGHWGDEQYFGPGTRLTVT.

The chain couples TRBV19 to TRBJ2-1, with TRBD2 matching over 8 bases. Germline CDR1 is LNHDA and CDR2 is SQIVND (reference sequence). Trimming cost V 5 bases and J 3 bases; bases outside gene matches: 6. CDR3 length: 15 amino acids. In nucleotides, the CDR3 is TGTGCCAGTAGTTTTACGGGGGGGAACTACAATGAGCAGTTCTTC. Residues: CASSFTGGNYNEQFF.

V is TRBV23-1 and J is TRBJ2-5; 8 bases are shared with TRBD1. TRBV23-1 is sorted into the ORF group, with uncertain function. The CDR3 sequence is 17 residues long. After removal of 0 bases from V and 5 bases from J, the junction contained 11 bases not matched to a gene. CDR3 sequence reads: CASSQSLGRGRRETQYF. The CDR3 DNA sequence: TGCGCCAGCAGTCAATCTCTCGGCAGGGGGCGCAGGGAGACCCAGTACTTC.

The chain uses TRBV19 and TRBJ1-6, with 9 bases identical to TRBD1. This CDR3 spans 15 amino acids. J gave up 9 bases and V 5 bases, and 8 bases lay outside the gene matches. Germline-derived CDR1 and CDR2 are LNHDA and SQIVND (reference sequence). CDR3 DNA: TGTGCCAGTAGTCCGGCCGGACAGGGGACTTCACCCCTCCACTTT. Residues: CASSPAGQGTSPLHF.

This chain uses TRBV6-2 or TRBV6-3 with TRBJ2-3, with TRBD2 identical over 7 bases. The CDR3 runs to 16 residues. The trim removed 5 bases at V and 7 bases at J, leaving 15 bases unmatched. In germline, CDR1 is MNHEY, CDR2 SVGEGT. The DNA for the CDR3 is TGTGCCAGCAGTCCCAACCGTGTCGGGGGGTCGAATACGCAGTATTTT. Its protein is CASSPNRVGGSNTQYF.

The chain uses TRBV2 and TRBJ1-6; 8 nucleotides align to TRBD1. The CDR3 is 14 amino acids. V shed 5 bases, J shed 9 bases, and the junction held 6 bases outside the gene matches. Germline CDR1 is SNHLY and CDR2 is FYNNEI. The DNA for the CDR3 is TGTGCCAGCAGTCGGACAGGGATAGCTTCACCCCTCCACTTT. Amino acid sequence: CASSRTGIASPLHF.

The gene calls are TRBV7-9 and TRBJ1-2; weak D call: TRBD1 (6 bases). From germline, CDR1 is SEHNR and CDR2 FQNEAQ (reference sequence). The CDR3 extends over 12 amino acids. CDR3 residues: CVTGRGNYGYTF. DNA of the CDR3: TGTGTTACGGGCAGGGGTAACTATGGCTACACCTTC.

J is TRBJ2-4 and V is TRBV19; TRBD1 is a possible D gene (5 bases). Trimming took off 5 bases at V and 4 bases at J, with 9 bases between the two ends. CDR1 is LNHDA and CDR2 is SQIVND in the germline V gene (reference sequence). This CDR3 is 13 amino acids long. CDR3 nucleotides: TGTGCCAGTAGTGGGGCAGGGAAAAACATTCAGTACTTC. Its translation is CASSGAGKNIQYF.